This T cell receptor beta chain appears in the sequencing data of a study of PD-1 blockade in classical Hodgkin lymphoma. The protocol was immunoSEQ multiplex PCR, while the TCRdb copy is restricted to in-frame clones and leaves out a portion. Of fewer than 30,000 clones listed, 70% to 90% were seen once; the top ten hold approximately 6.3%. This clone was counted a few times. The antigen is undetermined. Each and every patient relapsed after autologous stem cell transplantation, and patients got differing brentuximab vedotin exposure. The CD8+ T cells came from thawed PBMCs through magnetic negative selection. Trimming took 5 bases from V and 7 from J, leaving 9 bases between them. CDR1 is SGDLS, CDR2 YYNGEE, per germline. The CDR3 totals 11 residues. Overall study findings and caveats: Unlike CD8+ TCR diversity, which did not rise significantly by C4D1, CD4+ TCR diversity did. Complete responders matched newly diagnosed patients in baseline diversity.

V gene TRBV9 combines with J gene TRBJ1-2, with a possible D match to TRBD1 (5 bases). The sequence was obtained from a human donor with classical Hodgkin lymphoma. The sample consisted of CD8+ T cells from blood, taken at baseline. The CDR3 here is CASRQVGGYTF. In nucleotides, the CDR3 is TGTGCCAGCAGACAGGTCGGTGGCTACACCTTC.